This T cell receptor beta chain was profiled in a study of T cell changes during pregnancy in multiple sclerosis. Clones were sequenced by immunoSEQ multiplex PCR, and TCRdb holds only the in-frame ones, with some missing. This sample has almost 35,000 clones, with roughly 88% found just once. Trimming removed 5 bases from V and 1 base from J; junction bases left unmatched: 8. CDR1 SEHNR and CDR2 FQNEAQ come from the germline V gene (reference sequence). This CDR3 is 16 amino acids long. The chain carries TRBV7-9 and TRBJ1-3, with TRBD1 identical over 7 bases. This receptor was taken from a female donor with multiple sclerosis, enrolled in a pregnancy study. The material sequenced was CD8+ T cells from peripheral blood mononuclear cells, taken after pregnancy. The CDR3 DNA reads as TGTGCCAGCAGCATGCGACAGGGTGCATCTGGAAACACCATATATTTT. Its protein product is CASSMRQGASGNTIYF.